A single sample is the source of the 5 T cell receptor beta chains below, sequenced in a study of shared clonotypes between healthy human individuals (dated by TCRdb to about 2020). The library came from the immunoSEQ multiplex PCR assay. TCRdb provides this immuneACCESS table in a form limited to in-frame rearrangements. Some clones are lacking; in checked studies, under half of them reflect an unresolved V gene, and why the rest are absent is not known. The sample profile shows roughly 2,500,000 clones; 80% to 95% of them were found once. The ten largest clones add up to approximately 0.35% of the sample. What was sequenced was naive CD4+ T cells from PBMCs. The cell subset or site label here, explained by the study, means: CD45RA+ positively selected. These receptors originate from a man in his late teens or twenties in good health. Some clones in this sample may be carry-over from other donors' samples.

The chain has TRBV28 and TRBJ2-3, with a tentative D call TRBD1 (5 bases). This CDR3 region has 12 residues. V lost 6 bases, J lost 6 bases, and 10 bases lay in between. Germline lookup yields CDR1 MDHEN and CDR2 SYDVKM. For the CDR3, the DNA is TGTGCCAGCAGCACCCCAGGGGATACGCAGTATTTT. Amino acid sequence: CASSTPGDTQYF.

About this clone itself: One end of the junction is discordant with germline, which a read error may explain. V and J are TRBV27 and TRBJ2-3; 9 bases agree with TRBD2. Germline V CDR1 and CDR2: MNHEY, SMNVEV (reference sequence). The CDR3 sequence is 15 residues long. In DNA, the CDR3 is TGTGCCAGCAGCTTACTCGGCGTCGGGACTAGCAGAGTGGATTTT. Protein: CASSLLGVGTSRVDF.

The rearrangement uses TRBV7-8 and TRBJ1-5; no clear D. The V and J ends lost 2 bases and 3 bases respectively, with 2 bases between them. The germline V gene has CDR1 SGHVS and CDR2 FQNEAQ. The CDR3 spans 12 residues. CDR3 in DNA: TGTGCCAGCAGCTTATTCAATCAGCCCCAGCATTTT. As protein: CASSLFNQPQHF.

The chain carries TRBV7-2 and TRBJ2-3; D is tentatively TRBD1 or TRBD2 (5 bases each). This CDR3 is 16 amino acids long. Germline V gives CDR1 SGHTA, CDR2 FQGNSA. The V end was cut by 0 bases, the J end by 2 bases, with 12 bases between. Here the CDR3 reads CASSLAGRTPTDTQYF. The CDR3 bases are TGTGCCAGCAGCTTAGCGGGACGGACCCCCACAGATACGCAGTATTTT.

CDR3 amino acids: CATSRDRDRGTGANVLTF. The CDR3 nucleotides are TGTGCCACCAGCAGAGATCGGGACAGGGGGACTGGGGCCAACGTCCTGACTTTC. The chain joins TRBV15 to TRBJ2-6; 11 bases are shared with TRBD1. CDR3 length: 18 amino acids. Germline CDR1 reads LNHNV; CDR2 reads YYDKDF (reference sequence). V lost 0 bases to trimming and J lost 2 bases; unmatched junction nucleotides: 3.